The present T cell receptor beta chain was sequenced within a study of cytomegalovirus exposure and HLA in healthy donors. Study findings and constraints: Cytomegalovirus association was assigned to about 150 TCR beta chains.

In the case of this clone: What it binds is not known.

The V gene lost 5 bases and the J gene lost 7 bases, with 18 bases spanning the gap. Germline loops: CDR1 SGHAT, CDR2 FQNNGV. This CDR3 has 15 amino acids. The protocol was immunoSEQ multiplex PCR, while the TCRdb copy is restricted to in-frame clones and leaves out a portion. Of under 200,000 clones listed, 90% to 97% are singletons. Separate from the roughly 720-subject first cohort, the approximately 130-subject validation cohort was the one that the donors belonged to. This receptor was obtained from a woman between 18 and 30 years old in good health and CMV-seronegative. Source material: PBMCs. The chain recombines TRBV11-2 with TRBJ2-1, with a weak D call TRBD2 (6 bases). CDR3 in amino acids: CASSPSRLARNEQFF. DNA for the CDR3: TGTGCCAGCAGCCCCTCCCGGCTAGCGCGGAATGAGCAGTTCTTC.